This TCR beta chain was sequenced during a study of blood T cell repertoires in COVID-19. The overall study: T cells, B-cell-depleted T cells, or PBMCs provided the cDNA or gDNA that served as material.

This CDR3 has 13 residues. The germline CDR1 and CDR2 sequences are DFQATT and SNEGSKA (reference sequence). The V end lost 3 bases, the J end lost 2 bases, and 11 bases lay between the germline ends. Sequenced by immunoSEQ multiplex PCR; TCRdb stores in-frame clones only, minus some. The sample records around 200,000 clones, about 83% being singletons. The sequence derives from a woman between 50 and 59 years old with acute or convalescent COVID-19. V and J are TRBV20-1 and TRBJ2-7; no firm D call. Sequencing input: peripheral blood. The CDR3 spells CSASSGATYEQYF. For the CDR3, the DNA is TGCAGTGCTAGTAGTGGAGCCACCTACGAGCAGTACTTC.